The sequence of this TCR beta chain was determined in a study of monozygotic twins with inflammatory bowel disease (dated 2019 in TCRdb). For the wider study: A total of roughly 28 monozygotic twin pairs were included in the full study, comprising nine German pairs (four IBD-concordant, five IBD-discordant) and 19 IBD-discordant Danish pairs. Disease-associated traits were sought mainly through comparisons between IBD patients and their genetically identical healthy co-twins within discordant pairs. Each individual had, on average, about 151 000 unique TCRalpha sequences and 181 000 unique TCRbeta sequences available for analysis. The study at large found these results: Repertoire similarity did not differ between concordant and discordant twins, possibly due to limited statistical power. No single strong signal or clonotype linked to IBD turned up in the results, so the idea that one exists was not supported. Compared with healthy twins, IBD patients shared fewer clonotypes with other individuals, and the difference was most pronounced in patients with signs of disease activity. Differing immunosuppressive treatments among patients may have added background noise and inter-individual variability to the repertoires. Measured by the inverse Simpson index, TCRbeta repertoire diversity was lower in IBD patients than in their healthy co-twins. The analysis was unable to tell apart different T cell subtypes.

From each donor, a roughly 2.6 ml peripheral blood sample was collected into PAXgene tubes and stored at -80 degrees C. Without T cell sorting, total RNA was isolated from whole blood using the PAXgene blood miRNA kit on an automated QIAcube. Peripheral blood from monozygotic twin pairs who were concordant or discordant for inflammatory bowel disease underwent deep TCRalpha and TCRbeta repertoire profiling using unique molecular barcoding. For every twin pair, smoking habits were documented, and each individual was categorised as a current, former or never smoker. Remarks on this clonotype: Which antigen it targets is not known.

The CDR1 and CDR2 encoded by the germline V gene (reference sequence) are DFQATT and SNEGSKA. The CDR3 has 17 amino acids, counting the end cysteine and phenylalanine. No DNA has been recorded. Preparation of the library involved 5' RACE. For each TCR library, roughly 3,600 ng of total RNA was used. For each sample, cDNA was synthesized in eight separate reactions using SMARTScribe reverse transcriptase. During cDNA synthesis, template switching introduced unique molecular identifiers that contained a 6-nucleotide sample barcode. TCRalpha and TCRbeta cDNA was amplified by two nested PCRs of about 15 and 9 cycles, with bead purification after each PCR. Before amplification, the cDNA was treated with uracil DNA-glycosylase and purified using the QIAquick PCR purification kit. In the second PCR, Illumina TruSeq-compatible adapters and sample-specific barcodes were added. Library quality and concentration were checked on TapeStation and Qubit, and libraries were pooled at approximately 5 ng each. Sequencing of pooled libraries was carried out on an Illumina HiSeq2500 single-index Rapid Run using 2 x 100 bp reads and custom sequencing primers. The study's own analysis went as follows. MiGEC version 1.2.6 was used for UMI-based consensus assembly, which corrected PCR and sequencing errors. MiXCR version 2.1.1 was used to carry out V(D)J alignment, clonotype assembly and CDR3 extraction. To normalise gene usage, clonotype sharing and MAIT/NKT TCR abundance, the analysis used the top 1000, 10 000 and 20 000 clonotypes per sample. After downsampling to 27 000 UMIs, diversity was calculated as the inverse Simpson index using the vegan R package. Paired Mann-Whitney U tests were applied to discordant twin pairs, with Benjamini-Hochberg correction for multiple testing. TCRdb reprocessed the reads, reporting each CDR3 protein sequence once and no DNA. The V and J calls were determined by TCRdb, not by the authors. The table kept for this sample lists over 90,000 distinct CDR3 sequences. Clones ranked in the top ten supply 1.5% to 2% of the sample.

Material: blood. Rearrangement joined TRBV20-1 to TRBJ2-1; the TRBD2 assignment by TCRdb is unverifiable without DNA. The TCR sequence derives from a human donor with ulcerative colitis or Crohn's disease, or a healthy co-twin of an affected twin (not recorded which). CDR3 loop: CSARAASGRALRVEQFF.